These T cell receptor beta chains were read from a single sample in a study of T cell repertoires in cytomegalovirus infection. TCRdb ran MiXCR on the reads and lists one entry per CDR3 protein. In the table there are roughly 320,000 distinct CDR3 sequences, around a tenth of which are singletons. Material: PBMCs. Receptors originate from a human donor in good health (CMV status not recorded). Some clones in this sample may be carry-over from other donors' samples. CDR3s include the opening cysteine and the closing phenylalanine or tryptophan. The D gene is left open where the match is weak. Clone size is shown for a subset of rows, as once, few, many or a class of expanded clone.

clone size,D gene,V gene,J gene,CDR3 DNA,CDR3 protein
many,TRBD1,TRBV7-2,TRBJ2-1,TGTGCCAGCAGTCAGGGGGCCCTCACCTACAATGAGCAGTTCTTC,CASSQGALTYNEQFF
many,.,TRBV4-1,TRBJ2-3,TGCGCCAGCAGCCAAGCCGGCCTAGCAAAGACGCAGTATTTT,CASSQAGLAKTQYF
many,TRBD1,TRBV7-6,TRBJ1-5,TGTGCCAGCAGCACCTGGACAGGGTTCTTTAGCAATCAGCCCCAGCATTTT,CASSTWTGFFSNQPQHF
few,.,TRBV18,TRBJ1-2,TGTGCCAGCTCACCATCAGCAGGACCAAACTATGGCTACACCTTC,CASSPSAGPNYGYTF
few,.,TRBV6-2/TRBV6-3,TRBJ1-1,TGTGCCAGCAGAAATACAGCGATGAACACTGAAGCTTTCTTT,CASRNTAMNTEAFF
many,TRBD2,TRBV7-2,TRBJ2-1,TGTGCCAGCAGCTCCGGGCTTAGCGGGGGGGCGCGGTTCTTC,CASSSGLSGGARFF
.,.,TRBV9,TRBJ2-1,TGTGCCAGCAGCGGGCGACACGGGGAGAAGCACAATGAGCAGTTCTTC,CASSGRHGEKHNEQFF
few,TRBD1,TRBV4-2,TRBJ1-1,TGTGCCAGCAGCCAACCCCGGGGACAGATGAACACTGAAGCTTTCTTT,CASSQPRGQMNTEAFF
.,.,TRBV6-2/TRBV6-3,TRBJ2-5,TGTGCCAGCAACCGGGTTAATAGAGATCAGTACTTC,CASNRVNRDQYF
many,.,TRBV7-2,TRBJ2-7,TGTGCCAGCAGCTTAGTTAGGTACGAGCAGTACTTC,CASSLVRYEQYF
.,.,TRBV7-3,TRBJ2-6,TGTGCCGTCATGGGGGGCGCTGGGGCCAACGTCCTGACTTTC,CAVMGGAGANVLTF
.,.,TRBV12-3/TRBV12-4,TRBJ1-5,TGTGCCAGCAGTTTAGGGGTTTCGGGCAGTCAGCCCCAGCATTTT,CASSLGVSGSQPQHF
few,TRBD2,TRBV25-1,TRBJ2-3,TGTGCCAGCAGTGAATATATAGGGACTAGCGGGAGTAAGTCCGCAGATACGCAGTATTTT,CASSEYIGTSGSKSADTQYF
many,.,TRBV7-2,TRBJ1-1,TGTGCCAGCAGCAAGAGTCCCCCCTTGAACACTGAAGCTTTCTTT,CASSKSPPLNTEAFF
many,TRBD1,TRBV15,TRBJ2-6,TGTGCCACCAGCAGAGGTCCGACAGGGGGGTACGGCGCTGGGGCCAACGTCCTGACTTTC,CATSRGPTGGYGAGANVLTF
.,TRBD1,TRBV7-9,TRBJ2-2,TGTGCCAGCAGCTTACCCCCGGGACAGGCGAACACCGGGGAGCTGTTTTTT,CASSLPPGQANTGELFF
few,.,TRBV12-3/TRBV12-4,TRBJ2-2,TGTGCCAGCAGTCAGTCCACGGGGGGCTTCGGGGAGCTGTTTTTT,CASSQSTGGFGELFF
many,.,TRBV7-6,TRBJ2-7,TGTGCCAGCAGCTTAAGGTCTATCCCTTCCTACGAGCAGTACTTC,CASSLRSIPSYEQYF
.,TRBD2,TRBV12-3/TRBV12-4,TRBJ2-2,TGTGCCAGCAGTCTTAGCGGGTCGAACACCGGGGAGCTGTTTTTT,CASSLSGSNTGELFF
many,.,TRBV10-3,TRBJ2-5,TGTGCCATCAGTGAGTCGAATCTAGAGACCCAGTACTTC,CAISESNLETQYF
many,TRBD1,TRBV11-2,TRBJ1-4,TGTGCCAGCAGCTTAGATTACGGGACAGGGACTGAAAAACTGTTTTTT,CASSLDYGTGTEKLFF
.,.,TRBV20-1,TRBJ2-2,TGCAGTGCTAGAGAGGCGCGGGGTGTCAACGGGGAGCTGTTTTTT,CSAREARGVNGELFF
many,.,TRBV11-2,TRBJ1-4,TGTGCCAGCAGCTTAGAAGACAGGCATAATGAAAAACTGTTTTTT,CASSLEDRHNEKLFF
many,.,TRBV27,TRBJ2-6,TGTGCCAGCAGCCCCCTGGGGGCCAACGTCCTGACTTTC,CASSPLGANVLTF
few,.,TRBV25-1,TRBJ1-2,TGTGCCAGCAGTGAGGGAAGTAGGCCGGGTGTCACCTTC,CASSEGSRPGVTF
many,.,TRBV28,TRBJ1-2,TGTGCCAGCACCCCCTCTGCCTTGGGTGGCTACACCTTC,CASTPSALGGYTF
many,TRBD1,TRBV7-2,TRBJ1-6,TGTGCCAGCAGCCCCCAGGGGGCTGGAAGTTCACCCCTCCACTTT,CASSPQGAGSSPLHF
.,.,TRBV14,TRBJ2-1,TGTGCCAGCAGCCCGCCCCTAGGGGTCTGGAATGGGCAGTTCTTC,CASSPPLGVWNGQFF
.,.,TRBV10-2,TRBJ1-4,TGCGCCAGCAGAGACAGCGGCTCTAATGAAAAACTGTTTTTT,CASRDSGSNEKLFF
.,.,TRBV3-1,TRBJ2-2,TGTGCCAGCAGCCCGACAGTTAACACCGGGGAGCTGTTTTTT,CASSPTVNTGELFF
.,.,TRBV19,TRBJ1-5,TGTGCCAGTAGTCCGGCAGGGTGCAATCAGCCCCAGCATTTT,CASSPAGCNQPQHF